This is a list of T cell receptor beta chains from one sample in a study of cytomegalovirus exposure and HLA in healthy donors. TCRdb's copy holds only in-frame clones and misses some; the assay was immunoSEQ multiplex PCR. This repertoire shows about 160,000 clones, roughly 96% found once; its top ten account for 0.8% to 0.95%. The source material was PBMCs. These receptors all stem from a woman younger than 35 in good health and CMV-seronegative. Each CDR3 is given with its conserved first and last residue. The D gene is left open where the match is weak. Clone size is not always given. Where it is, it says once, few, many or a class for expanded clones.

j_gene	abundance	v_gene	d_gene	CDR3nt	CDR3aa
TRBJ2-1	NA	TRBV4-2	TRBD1	TGTGCCAGCAGCCACATCGCTACAGGGGGCGCCTACAATGAGCAGTTCTTC	CASSHIATGGAYNEQFF
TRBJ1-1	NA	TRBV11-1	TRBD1	TGTGCCAGCAGCTTAGACAGGGGGCAGGTCGCTTTCTTT	CASSLDRGQVAFF
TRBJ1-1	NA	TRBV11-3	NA	TGTGCCAGCAGCGCCGGGGGACAAGCTTTCTTT	CASSAGGQAFF
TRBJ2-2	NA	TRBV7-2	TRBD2	TGTGCCAGCAGTCTAAGAGCTACGCCCGGGACTAGCGGGGCGGGGGAGCTGTTTTTT	CASSLRATPGTSGAGELFF
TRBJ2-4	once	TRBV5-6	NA	TGTGCCAGCAGCTCTACTACCGAAAACATTCAGTACTTC	CASSSTTENIQYF
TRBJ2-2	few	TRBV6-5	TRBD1	TGTGCCAGCAGTCGGACAGGGTCCGGGGAGCTGTTTTTT	CASSRTGSGELFF
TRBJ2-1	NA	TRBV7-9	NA	TGTGCCAGCAGCTTAGTTTTGGGGGGGCCCTACAATGAGCAGTTCTTC	CASSLVLGGPYNEQFF
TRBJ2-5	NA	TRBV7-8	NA	TGTGCCAGCAGCTTAACGGGGGGCCGAGAGACCCAGTACTTC	CASSLTGGRETQYF
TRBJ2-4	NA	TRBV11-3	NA	TGTGCCAGCGCATCGTTCCCGACCGGGGTTGGGGCCAAAAACATTCAGTACTTC	CASASFPTGVGAKNIQYF
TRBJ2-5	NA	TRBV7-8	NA	TGTGCCAGCAGCTTTCCTTCTCGGGAGACCCAGTACTTC	CASSFPSRETQYF
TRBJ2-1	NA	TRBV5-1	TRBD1	TGCGCCAGCAGCGAACAGGGGGCAGTCTACAATGAGCAGTTCTTC	CASSEQGAVYNEQFF
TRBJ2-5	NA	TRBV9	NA	TGTGCCAGCAGCGACGGACTCCAAGAGACCCAGTACTTC	CASSDGLQETQYF
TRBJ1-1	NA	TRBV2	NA	TGTGCCAGCTTGAGTCCCCAGACAGTGAACACTGAAGCTTTCTTT	CASLSPQTVNTEAFF
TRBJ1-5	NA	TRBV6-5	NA	TGTGCCAGCAGGCTAGACAGGTACTCAGGGCAGCCCCAGCATTTT	CASRLDRYSGQPQHF
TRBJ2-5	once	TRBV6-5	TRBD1	TGTGCCAGCAGCCAGGACAGGAGGAGCCCCGAGACCCAGTACTTC	CASSQDRRSPETQYF
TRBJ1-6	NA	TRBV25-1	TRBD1	TGTGCCAGCAGTGATTTGGGGGGACAGGGAGGTTCACCCCTCCACTTT	CASSDLGGQGGSPLHF
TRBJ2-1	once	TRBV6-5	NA	TGTGCCAGCAGACACCCCGCGCGGGCCTACAATGAGCAGTTCTTC	CASRHPARAYNEQFF
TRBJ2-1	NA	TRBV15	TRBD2	TGTGCCACCAGCAGGGAACTAGCGGGGTTCAATGAGCAGTTCTTC	CATSRELAGFNEQFF
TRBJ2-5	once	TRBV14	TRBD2	TGTGCCAGCAGCCAAGGTCCGGGGGGGCCTGAGACCCAGTACTTC	CASSQGPGGPETQYF
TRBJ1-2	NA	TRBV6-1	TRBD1	TGTGCCAGCAGTGATAAGGGGACAGGGAACTATGGCTACACCTTC	CASSDKGTGNYGYTF
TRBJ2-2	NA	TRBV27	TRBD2	TGTGCCAGCAGTGCCAACCTAGCGGGGGGGCCCGGGGAGCTGTTTTTT	CASSANLAGGPGELFF
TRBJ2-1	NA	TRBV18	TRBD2	TGTGCCAGCTCACCAGGACTAGCGGTAGATGAGCAGTTCTTC	CASSPGLAVDEQFF
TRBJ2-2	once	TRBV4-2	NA	TGTGCCAGCAGCCAAGGTGTGGCAGTCCCGAACACCGGGGAGCTGTTTTTT	CASSQGVAVPNTGELFF
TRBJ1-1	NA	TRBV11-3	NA	TGTGCCAGCAGCTTAGGCTTTTCGGACACTGAAGCTTTCTTT	CASSLGFSDTEAFF
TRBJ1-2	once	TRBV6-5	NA	TGTGCCAGCAGTTACGGGGGGGGCGGTGGCTACACCTTC	CASSYGGGGGYTF
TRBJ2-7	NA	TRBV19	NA	TGTGCCAGTAGTATCGGGAGCCCAGCGGCGATCTACGAGCAGTACTTC	CASSIGSPAAIYEQYF
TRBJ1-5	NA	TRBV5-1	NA	TGCGCCAGCAGCTTGGAGGGGGATAGCAATCAGCCCCAGCATTTT	CASSLEGDSNQPQHF
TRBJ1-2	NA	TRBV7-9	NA	TGTGCCAGCAGCGAACAGGGCTACTATGGCTACACCTTC	CASSEQGYYGYTF
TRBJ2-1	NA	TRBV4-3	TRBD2	TGCGCCAGCAGCCCCCGACTAGCGGGGTACAATGAGCAGTTCTTC	CASSPRLAGYNEQFF
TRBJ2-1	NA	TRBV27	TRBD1	TGTGCCAGCAGTCCACCGACAGGGGTCCCTAACAATGAGCAGTTCTTC	CASSPPTGVPNNEQFF
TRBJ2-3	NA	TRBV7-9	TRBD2	TGTGCCAGCAGCCGAACTAGCGTTACAGATACGCAGTATTTT	CASSRTSVTDTQYF
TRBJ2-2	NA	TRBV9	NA	TGTGCCAGCAGCGTAGGTAGTGAGCGAAACACCGGGGAGCTGTTTTTT	CASSVGSERNTGELFF
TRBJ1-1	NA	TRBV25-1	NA	TGTGCCAGCAGTAACGGGGGGTCCGGCACTGAAGCTTTCTTT	CASSNGGSGTEAFF
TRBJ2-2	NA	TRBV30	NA	TGTGCCTGGAGTGTATTCGCCGGGGAGCTGTTTTTT	CAWSVFAGELFF
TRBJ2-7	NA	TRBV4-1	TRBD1	TGCGCCAGCAGCCAAGATGAGTATGCGGGGACAGGGGACGGTCGAGCATGGGAGCAGTACTTC	CASSQDEYAGTGDGRAWEQYF
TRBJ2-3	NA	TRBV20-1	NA	TGCAGTGCCTTAGCAGGGGATACGCAGTATTTT	CSALAGDTQYF
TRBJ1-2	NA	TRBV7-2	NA	TGTGCCAGCAGCTTTAGTCCAGGGGCTAACTATGGCTACACCTTC	CASSFSPGANYGYTF
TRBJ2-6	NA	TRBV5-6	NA	TGTGCCAGCAGGCGGGACTGGGCCTCTGGGGCCAACGTCCTGACTTTC	CASRRDWASGANVLTF
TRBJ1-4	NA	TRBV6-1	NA	TGTGCCAGCACCGCACAGGTTTGGGGTAATGAAAAACTGTTTTTT	CASTAQVWGNEKLFF
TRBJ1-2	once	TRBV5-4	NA	TGTGCCAGCAGCCGGGGAGGTTTGGCGACCAACGCTCCTCTGGGCTACACCTTC	CASSRGGLATNAPLGYTF
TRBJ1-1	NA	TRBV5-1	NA	TGCGCCAGCAGCTTGTCCCAGGGTAGATTGAACACTGAAGCTTTCTTT	CASSLSQGRLNTEAFF
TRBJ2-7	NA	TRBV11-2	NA	TGTGCCAGCAGCTCCCACCAAGGGGCCCACGAGCAGTACTTC	CASSSHQGAHEQYF
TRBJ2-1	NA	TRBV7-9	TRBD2	TGTGCCAGCAGCTTATTTAGCGGGGGTTCGGGTACGCATGAGCAGTTCTTC	CASSLFSGGSGTHEQFF
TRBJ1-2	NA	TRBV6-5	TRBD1	TGTGCCAGCAGTTCCCAAGACAGGGCTAGGGGCTACACCTTC	CASSSQDRARGYTF
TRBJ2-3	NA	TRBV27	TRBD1	TGTGCCAGCAGTCCTGGACAGGGTTATACGCAGTATTTT	CASSPGQGYTQYF
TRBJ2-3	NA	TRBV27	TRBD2	TGTGCCAGCAGTTTCAAACCCAGCGGGGGCTCTAGCCACACAGATACGCAGTATTTT	CASSFKPSGGSSHTDTQYF
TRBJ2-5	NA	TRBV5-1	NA	TGCGCCAGCAGTCAGGGGCCTCGAGAGACCCAGTACTTC	CASSQGPRETQYF